This record looks at one TCR beta chain sequence and its context. Its target is not known. The sample is drawn from a study of response to subunit inactivated influenza vaccine. Overall study results and limits: It was suggested by the authors that few new T cells are recruited by each seasonal influenza vaccination.

TCRdb recomputed calls from the RT-PCR reads with MiXCR, one row per CDR3 protein. The sample shows 710,000 or so distinct CDR3 sequences, about 15% of them seen only once. Germline lookup yields CDR1 SGDLS and CDR2 YYNGEE. V gave up 1 base and J gave up 5 bases; unmatched junction bases: 8. There are 15 residues in the CDR3. The starting material was PBMCs from blood, obtained roughly 12 days after vaccination. This receptor was obtained from a man aged 45 to 65 who received an inactivated influenza vaccine. The V and J genes are TRBV9 and TRBJ1-1, with TRBD1 matching 7 bases. For the CDR3, the DNA is TGTGCCAGCAGCGTATGGGCAGGGGGAGGGACTGAAGCTTTCTTT. The encoded protein is CASSVWAGGGTEAFF.